This T cell receptor (beta chain) was sequenced in a study of monozygotic twins with inflammatory bowel disease. TCRdb reanalyzed the 5' RACE reads and collapses them to one entry per CDR3 protein, without DNA. The table lists 150,000 to 200,000 distinct CDR3 sequences. Germline-derived CDR1 and CDR2 are SGHNT and YYREEE (reference sequence). The CDR3 extends over 15 amino acids. The source material was blood. The chain recombines TRBV5-4 with TRBJ2-7; lacking DNA, the TRBD2 call made by TCRdb goes unchecked. The TCR originated in a human donor with ulcerative colitis or Crohn's disease, or a healthy co-twin of an affected twin (not recorded which). CDR3 amino acids: CASSFRRESFYEQYF.